This paragraph covers one T cell receptor beta chain sequence. The sample is drawn from a study of CD8 T cells in Susac syndrome. Blood CD8+ and CD4+ T cells underwent high-throughput TCR beta sequencing. The RNA, roughly 0.5 to 1 ug, was put through reverse transcription using random hexamers. Amplification of TCR beta CDR3 across 54 Vbeta and 13 Jbeta was performed with immunoSEQ multiplex PCR. MiXCR, applied by TCRdb to the immunoSEQ multiplex PCR reads, yields one record per CDR3 protein. The data show 170,000 or so distinct CDR3 sequences, with about 93% seen just once and around 0.1% held by the top ten. Germline V gene lookup returns CDR1 LGHNT and CDR2 FRNRAP. The CDR3 consists of 16 residues. V shed 9 bases, J shed 2 bases, and the junction held 11 bases outside the gene matches.

Sequenced material: CD4+ T cells from PBMCs. The clonotype comes from a human donor with multiple sclerosis. This chain joins TRBV12-5 and TRBJ2-5; 11 positions match TRBD2. The CDR3 DNA reads as TGTGCTAGGTTGACTAGCGGGAATTGGCATCAAGAGACCCAGTACTTC. Residues: CARLTSGNWHQETQYF. Full variable domain (outside the CDR3, taken from reference TRBV12-5 and TRBJ2-5): DARVTQTPRHKVTEMGQEVTMRCQPILGHNTVFWYRQTMMQGLELLAYFRNRAPLDDSGMPKDRFSAEMPDATLATLKIQPSEPRDSAVYFCARLTSGNWHQETQYFGPGTRLLVL.